This paragraph reports one TCR beta chain. Its antigen is unknown. Clones were read by immunoSEQ multiplex PCR, and TCRdb kept only the in-frame ones, dropping some. The data contain some 5,000 clones, about two thirds of them seen just once; the ten biggest clones take up 28%. Described treatment: treatment-naive control, cytoreductive nephrectomy. These data belong to a study of radiation and T cells in renal cell carcinoma. Points from the study as a whole: Irradiated tumors held more dominant CDR3 motifs than control tumors. Intratumoral heterogeneity was not captured in these approximately 1 g regions.

The source was tumor tissue, collected from a patient whose treatment was nephrectomy without radiotherapy. The receptor was isolated from a human donor with renal cell carcinoma.

DNA for the CDR3: TGTGCCAGCAGCGCTTCAGCGGGAGGGCAAACAGATACGCAGTATTTT. Translating gives CASSASAGGQTDTQYF. V gene TRBV6-4 combines with J gene TRBJ2-3; 10 bases align to TRBD2. Germline V gene lookup returns CDR1 MRHNA and CDR2 SNTAGT. The CDR3 consists of 16 residues. V lost 6 bases and J lost 3; bases outside the gene matches: 9.